This TCR beta chain was recorded in a study of shared clonotypes between healthy human individuals. Study observations and caveats: Sample collection involved blood only; tissue repertoires are likely different.

Concerning this clone itself: What it recognizes is unknown.

This table comes from immunoSEQ multiplex PCR, and its TCRdb copy is limited to in-frame clones, with some not included. The repertoire holds approximately 2.4 million clones, with 90% to 97% as singletons. The source material was naive CD4+ T cells sorted from blood. The subset is: CD45RA+ positively selected. The sequence derives from a man aged 18 to 30 in good health.

CDR3 sequence: CAGTGMNTEAFF. The CDR3 nucleotides are TGTGCAGGGACCGGGATGAACACTGAAGCTTTCTTT. V is TRBV11-2 and J is TRBJ1-1; TRBD1 might be the D (5 bases). The V gene's germline CDR1 is SGHAT and CDR2 FQNNGV. This CDR3 is built from 12 residues.